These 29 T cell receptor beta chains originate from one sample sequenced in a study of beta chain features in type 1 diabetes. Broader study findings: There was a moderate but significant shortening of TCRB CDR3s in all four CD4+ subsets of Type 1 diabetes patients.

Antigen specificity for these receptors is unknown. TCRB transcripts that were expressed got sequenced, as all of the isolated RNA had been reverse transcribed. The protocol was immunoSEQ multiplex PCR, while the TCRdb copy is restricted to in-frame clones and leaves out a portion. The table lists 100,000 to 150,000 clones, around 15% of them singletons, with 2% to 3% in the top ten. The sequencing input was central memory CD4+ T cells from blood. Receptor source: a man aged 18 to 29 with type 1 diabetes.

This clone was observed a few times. The CDR3 reads CASRTYGYEQFF. The CDR3 coding sequence is TGTGCCAGCAGAACCTACGGCTATGAGCAGTTCTTC. The chain is built from TRBV6-5 and TRBJ2-1; D not resolved. Germline V lookup: CDR1 MNHEY, CDR2 SVGAGI. Trimming left V 6 bases short and J 8 bases short, with 11 bases between. The CDR3 loop spans 12 amino acids.

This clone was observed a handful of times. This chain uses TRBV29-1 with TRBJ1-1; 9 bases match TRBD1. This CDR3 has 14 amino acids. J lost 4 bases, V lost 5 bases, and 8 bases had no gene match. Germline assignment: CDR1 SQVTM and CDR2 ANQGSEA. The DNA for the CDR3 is TGCAGCGTTCCCCGGACAGGGGTGGGCACTGAAGCTTTCTTT. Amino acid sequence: CSVPRTGVGTEAFF.

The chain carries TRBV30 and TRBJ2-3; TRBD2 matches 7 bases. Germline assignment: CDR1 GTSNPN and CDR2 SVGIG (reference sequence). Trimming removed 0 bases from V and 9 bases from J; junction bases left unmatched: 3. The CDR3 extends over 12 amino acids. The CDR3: CAWSVAGRTQYF. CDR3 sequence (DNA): TGTGCCTGGAGTGTAGCGGGGAGGACGCAGTATTTT.

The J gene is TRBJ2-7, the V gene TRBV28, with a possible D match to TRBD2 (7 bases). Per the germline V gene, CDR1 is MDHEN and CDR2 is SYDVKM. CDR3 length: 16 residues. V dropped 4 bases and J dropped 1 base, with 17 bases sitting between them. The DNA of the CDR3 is TGTGCCAGCAGTTCGGTAGGGCGGGGGCAATCCTACGAGCAGTACTTC. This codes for CASSSVGRGQSYEQYF.

The CDR3 protein is CASSPGRGQFDYGYTF. For the CDR3, the DNA is TGTGCCAGCAGCCCGGGGAGGGGTCAATTCGACTATGGCTACACCTTC. V and J are TRBV4-2 and TRBJ1-2; D might be TRBD1 (5 bases). The CDR3 covers 16 residues. Germline lookup yields CDR1 LGHNA and CDR2 YNFKEQ. Trimming pared 4 bases from V and 3 bases from J, leaving 18 bases between.

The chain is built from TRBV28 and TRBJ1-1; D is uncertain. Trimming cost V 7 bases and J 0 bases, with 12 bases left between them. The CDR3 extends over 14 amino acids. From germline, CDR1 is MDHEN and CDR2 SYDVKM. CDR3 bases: TGTGCCAGCACCACCCCAACAGTGAACACTGAAGCTTTCTTT. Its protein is CASTTPTVNTEAFF.

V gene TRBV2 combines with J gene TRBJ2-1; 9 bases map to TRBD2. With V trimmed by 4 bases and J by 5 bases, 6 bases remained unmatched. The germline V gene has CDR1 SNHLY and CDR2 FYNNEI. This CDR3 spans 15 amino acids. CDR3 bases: TGTGCCAGCAGTGGAGACCCTAGCGGGAACAATGAGCAGTTCTTC. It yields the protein CASSGDPSGNNEQFF.

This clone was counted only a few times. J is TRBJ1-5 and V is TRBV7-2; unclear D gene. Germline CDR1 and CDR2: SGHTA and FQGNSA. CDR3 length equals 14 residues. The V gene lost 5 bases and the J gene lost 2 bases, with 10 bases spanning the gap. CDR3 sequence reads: CASSRSGGNQPQHF. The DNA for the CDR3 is TGTGCCAGCAGCCGTAGTGGAGGCAATCAGCCCCAGCATTTT.

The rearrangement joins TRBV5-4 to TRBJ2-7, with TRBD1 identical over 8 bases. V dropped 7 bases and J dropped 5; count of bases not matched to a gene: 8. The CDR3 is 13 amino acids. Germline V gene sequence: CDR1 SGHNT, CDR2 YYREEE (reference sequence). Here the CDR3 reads CASGRQGSDEQYF. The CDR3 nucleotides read TGTGCCAGCGGAAGACAGGGGTCCGACGAGCAGTACTTC.

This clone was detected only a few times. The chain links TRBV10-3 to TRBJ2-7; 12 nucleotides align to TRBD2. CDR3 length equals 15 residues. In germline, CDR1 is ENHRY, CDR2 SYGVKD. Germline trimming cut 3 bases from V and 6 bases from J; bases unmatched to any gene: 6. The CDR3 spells CAISDWTSGTVEQYF. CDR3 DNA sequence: TGTGCCATCAGTGACTGGACTAGCGGGACGGTCGAGCAGTACTTC.

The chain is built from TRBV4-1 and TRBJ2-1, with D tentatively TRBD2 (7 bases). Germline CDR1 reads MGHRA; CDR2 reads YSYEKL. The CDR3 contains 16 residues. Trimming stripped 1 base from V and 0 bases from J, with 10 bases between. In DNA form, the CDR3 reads TGCGCCAGCAGCCAAGCGGGGGGCAGCTCCTACAATGAGCAGTTCTTC. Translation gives CASSQAGGSSYNEQFF.

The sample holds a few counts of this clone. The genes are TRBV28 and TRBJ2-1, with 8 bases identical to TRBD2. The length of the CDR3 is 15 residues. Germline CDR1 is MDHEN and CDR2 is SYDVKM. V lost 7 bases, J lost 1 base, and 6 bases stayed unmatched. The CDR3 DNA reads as TGTGCCAGCACCCAAGCGGGGGAGTCCTACAATGAGCAGTTCTTC. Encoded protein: CASTQAGESYNEQFF.

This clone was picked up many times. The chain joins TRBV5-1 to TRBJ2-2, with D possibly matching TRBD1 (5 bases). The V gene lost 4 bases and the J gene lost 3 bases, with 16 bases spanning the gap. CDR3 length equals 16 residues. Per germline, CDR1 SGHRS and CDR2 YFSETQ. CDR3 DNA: TGCGCCAGCAGCCCCCCGGCTAGGGGCGACACCGGGGAGCTGTTTTTT. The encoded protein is CASSPPARGDTGELFF.

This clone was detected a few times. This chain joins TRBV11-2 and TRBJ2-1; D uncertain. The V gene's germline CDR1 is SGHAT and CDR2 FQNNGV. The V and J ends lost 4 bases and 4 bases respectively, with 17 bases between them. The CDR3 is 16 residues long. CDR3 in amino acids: CASSSRKGGPYNEQFF. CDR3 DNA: TGTGCCAGCAGCTCGAGGAAGGGTGGTCCTTACAATGAGCAGTTCTTC.

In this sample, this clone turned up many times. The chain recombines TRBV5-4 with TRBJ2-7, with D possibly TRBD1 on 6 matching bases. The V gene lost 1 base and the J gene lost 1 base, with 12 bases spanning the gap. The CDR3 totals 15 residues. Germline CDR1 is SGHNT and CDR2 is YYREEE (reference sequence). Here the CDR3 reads CASSLYGTRSYEQYF. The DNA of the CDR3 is TGTGCCAGCAGCTTGTATGGGACAAGGTCCTACGAGCAGTACTTC.

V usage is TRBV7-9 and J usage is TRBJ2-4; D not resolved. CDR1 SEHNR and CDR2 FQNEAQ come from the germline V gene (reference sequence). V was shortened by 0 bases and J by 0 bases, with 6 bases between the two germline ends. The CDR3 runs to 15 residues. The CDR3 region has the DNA TGTGCCAGCAGCTTAGCGGCAGTAGCCAAAAACATTCAGTACTTC. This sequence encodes CASSLAAVAKNIQYF.

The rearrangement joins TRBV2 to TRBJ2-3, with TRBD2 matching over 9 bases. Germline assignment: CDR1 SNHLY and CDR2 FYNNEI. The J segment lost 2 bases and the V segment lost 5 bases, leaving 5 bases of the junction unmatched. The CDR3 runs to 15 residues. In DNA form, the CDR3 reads TGTGCCAGCAGTCGGACTAGCGAATTCACAGATACGCAGTATTTT. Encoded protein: CASSRTSEFTDTQYF.

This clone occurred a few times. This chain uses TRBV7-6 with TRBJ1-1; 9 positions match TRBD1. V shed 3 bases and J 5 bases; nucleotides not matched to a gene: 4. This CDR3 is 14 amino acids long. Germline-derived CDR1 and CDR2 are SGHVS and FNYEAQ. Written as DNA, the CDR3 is TGTGCCAGCAGCTTCTCACAGGGGGCAACTGAAGCTTTCTTT. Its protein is CASSFSQGATEAFF.

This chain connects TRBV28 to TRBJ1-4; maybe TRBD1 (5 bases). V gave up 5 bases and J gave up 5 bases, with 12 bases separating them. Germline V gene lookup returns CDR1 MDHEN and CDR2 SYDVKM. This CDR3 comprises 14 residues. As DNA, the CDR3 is TGTGCCAGCAGTGAAGGGACGGGGAATGAAAAACTGTTTTTT. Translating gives CASSEGTGNEKLFF. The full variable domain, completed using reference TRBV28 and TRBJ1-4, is DVKVTQSSRYLVKRTGEKVFLECVQDMDHENMFWYRQDPGLGLRLIYFSYDVKMKEKGDIPEGYSVSREKKERFSLILESASTNQTSMYLCASSEGTGNEKLFFGSGTQLSVL.

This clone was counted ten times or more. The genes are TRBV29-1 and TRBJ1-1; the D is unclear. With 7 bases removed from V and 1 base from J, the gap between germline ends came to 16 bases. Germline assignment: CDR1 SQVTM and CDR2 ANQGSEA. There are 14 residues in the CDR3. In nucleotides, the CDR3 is TGCAGCGGAGGGTCGGCAGCTCAGAACACTGAAGCTTTCTTT. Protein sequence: CSGGSAAQNTEAFF.

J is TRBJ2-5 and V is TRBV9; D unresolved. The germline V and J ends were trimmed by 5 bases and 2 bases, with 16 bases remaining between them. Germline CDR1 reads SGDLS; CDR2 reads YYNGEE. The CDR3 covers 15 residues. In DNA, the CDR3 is TGTGCCAGCAGTGCCTTCGGGCAGACACAAGAGACCCAGTACTTC. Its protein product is CASSAFGQTQETQYF.

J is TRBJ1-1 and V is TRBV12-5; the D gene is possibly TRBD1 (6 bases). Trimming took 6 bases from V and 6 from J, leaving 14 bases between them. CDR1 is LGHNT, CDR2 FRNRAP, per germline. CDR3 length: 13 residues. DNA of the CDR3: TGTGCTAGTGGCCCAGACAGGTCCGCTGAAGCTTTCTTT. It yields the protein CASGPDRSAEAFF.

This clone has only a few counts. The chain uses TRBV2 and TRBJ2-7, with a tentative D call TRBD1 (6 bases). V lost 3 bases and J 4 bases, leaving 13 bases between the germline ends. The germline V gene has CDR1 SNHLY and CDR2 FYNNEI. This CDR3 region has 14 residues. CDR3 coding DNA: TGTGCCAGCAGTGAGATGGGGGCGAATTACGAGCAGTACTTC. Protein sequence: CASSEMGANYEQYF.

DNA of the CDR3: TGCGCCAGCAGCCATCCAGCGCTAGCCAAAAACATTCAGTACTTC. Encoded protein: CASSHPALAKNIQYF. The rearrangement joins TRBV4-1 to TRBJ2-4; D unclear. The CDR3 runs to 15 residues. Between the trimmed V and J ends, which lost 3 bases and 0 bases, there was a span of 9 bases. Germline CDR1 MGHRA, CDR2 YSYEKL.

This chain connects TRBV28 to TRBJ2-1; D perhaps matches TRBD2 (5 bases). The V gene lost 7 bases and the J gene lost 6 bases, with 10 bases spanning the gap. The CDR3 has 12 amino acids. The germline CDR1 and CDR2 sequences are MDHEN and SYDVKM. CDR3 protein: CASNPAGNEQFF. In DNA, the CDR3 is TGTGCCAGCAACCCCGCGGGCAATGAGCAGTTCTTC.

CDR3 nucleotide sequence: TGTGCCAGCGACAGGGACGAAAAACTGTTTTTT. This gives the protein CASDRDEKLFF. The chain couples TRBV2 to TRBJ1-4, with 7 positions matching TRBD1. Trimming cost V 8 bases and J 8 bases; bases outside gene matches: 2. Germline CDR1 reads SNHLY; CDR2 reads FYNNEI. This CDR3 is 11 amino acids long. The whole variable domain, filled in from reference TRBV2 and TRBJ1-4, reads EPEVTQTPSHQVTQMGQEVILRCVPISNHLYFYWYRQILGQKVEFLVSFYNNEISEKSEIFDDQFSVERPDGSNFTLKIRSTKLEDSAMYFCASDRDEKLFFGSGTQLSVL.

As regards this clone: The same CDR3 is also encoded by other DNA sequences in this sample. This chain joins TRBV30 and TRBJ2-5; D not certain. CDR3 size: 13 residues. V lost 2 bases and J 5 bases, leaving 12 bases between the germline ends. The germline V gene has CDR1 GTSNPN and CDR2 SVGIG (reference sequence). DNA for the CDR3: TGTGCCTGGAGTAGGGCTAGTCGGGAGACCCAGTACTTC. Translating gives CAWSRASRETQYF.

This CDR3 is CASSLSPGTGPFF. CDR3 coding DNA: TGTGCCAGCAGTTTAAGTCCCGGGACGGGTCCTTTCTTT. V and J are TRBV28 and TRBJ1-1; a weak D match, TRBD1 (5 bases). The V end was cut by 2 bases, the J end by 12 bases, with 16 bases between. CDR3 length: 13 amino acids. Germline V lookup: CDR1 MDHEN, CDR2 SYDVKM.

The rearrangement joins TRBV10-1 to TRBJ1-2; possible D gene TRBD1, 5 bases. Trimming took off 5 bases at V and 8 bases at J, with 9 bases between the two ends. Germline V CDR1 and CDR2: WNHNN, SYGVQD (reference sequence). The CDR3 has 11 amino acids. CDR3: CASSRDGGYTF. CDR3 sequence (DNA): TGCGCCAGCAGTCGGGACGGAGGCTACACCTTC.